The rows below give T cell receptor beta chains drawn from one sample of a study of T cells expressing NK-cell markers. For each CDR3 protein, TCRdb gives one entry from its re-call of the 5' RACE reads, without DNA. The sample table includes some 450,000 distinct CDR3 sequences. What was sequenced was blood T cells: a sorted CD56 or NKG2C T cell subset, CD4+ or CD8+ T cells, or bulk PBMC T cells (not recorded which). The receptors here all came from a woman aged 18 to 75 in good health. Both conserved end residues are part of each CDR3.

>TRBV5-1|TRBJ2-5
CASSLITQETQYF
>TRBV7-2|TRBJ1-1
CASSLDVQGWAFF
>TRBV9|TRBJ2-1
CASSAGAGQFF
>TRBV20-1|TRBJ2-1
CSASDTSGRWEQFF
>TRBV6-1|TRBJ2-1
CASTGQGNNEQFF
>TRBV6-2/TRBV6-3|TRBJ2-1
CASSYPGRDYNEQFF
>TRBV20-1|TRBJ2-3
CSAGGRAPDTQYF
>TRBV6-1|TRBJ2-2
CAVRPVTGNAGELFF
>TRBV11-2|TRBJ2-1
CASTGMSSYNEQFF
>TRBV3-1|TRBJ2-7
CASSQAPGQAYEQYF
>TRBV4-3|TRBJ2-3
CASSQDIMNTQYF
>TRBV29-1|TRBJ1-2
CTEQRNYGYTF
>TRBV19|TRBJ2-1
CASSIDRRAPSPYNEQFF
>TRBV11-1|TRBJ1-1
CASSLVPGQGLGPVNTEAFF
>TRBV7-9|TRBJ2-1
CASSKGSGRANEQFF
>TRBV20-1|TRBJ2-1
CSGSPISGGSYNEQFF
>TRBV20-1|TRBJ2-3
CSARRGQTADTQYF
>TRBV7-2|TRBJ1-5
CASSSLGPNQPQHF
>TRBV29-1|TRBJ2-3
CSVKGDSGRTPDTQYF
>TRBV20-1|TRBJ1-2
CSASPHGQNPGYTF
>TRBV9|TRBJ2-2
CASSVVFQGLGTGELFF
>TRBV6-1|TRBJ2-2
CASSEGDIATGELFF
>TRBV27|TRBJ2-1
CASSLSGPRLNEQFF
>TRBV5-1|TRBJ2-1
CASSLGQIAPWQFF
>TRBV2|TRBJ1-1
CASCQGGATEAFF
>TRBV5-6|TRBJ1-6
CASSSGTGLSGSPLHF
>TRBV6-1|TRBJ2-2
CATQRGQNTGELFF
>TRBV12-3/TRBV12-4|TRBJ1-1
CASSFARRHPTESFF
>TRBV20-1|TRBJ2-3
CSAPWVASADTQYF
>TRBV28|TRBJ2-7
CASSSHASYEQYF
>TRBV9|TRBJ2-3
CASSEQKFGRGTQDTQYF
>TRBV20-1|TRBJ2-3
CSASGTASTDTQYF
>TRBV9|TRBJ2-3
CASSVVAGVADTQYF